The rows below give T cell receptor beta chains drawn from one sample of a study of blood T cell repertoires in COVID-19. Assay: immunoSEQ multiplex PCR; the TCRdb copy retains only in-frame clones and omits some. The sample carries around 35,000 clones, around 85% recorded once. The sequencing input was peripheral blood. Receptors were obtained from a man in his 70s with COVID-19, enrolled during active disease. Each CDR3 is given with its conserved first and last residue. A D gene is named only where the DNA matches it firmly. The listing skips clone size in some rows; elsewhere it reads once, few, many or a size class.

>TRBJ2-1|NA|few|TRBV7-9
CASRHHLELVISSYNEQFF
TGTGCCAGCAGACATCATTTGGAACTAGTGATCAGCTCCTACAATGAGCAGTTCTTC
>TRBJ1-5|NA|NA|TRBV4-1
CASSLVLTVSNQPQHF
TGCGCCAGCAGCCTGGTGTTGACAGTGAGCAATCAGCCCCAGCATTTT
>TRBJ2-1|NA|NA|TRBV7-2
CASSLTREGHNEQFF
TGTGCCAGCAGCCTTACCCGAGAGGGCCACAATGAGCAGTTCTTC
>TRBJ1-1|NA|NA|TRBV30
CAWSPGWNTEAFF
TGTGCCTGGAGCCCAGGGTGGAACACTGAAGCTTTCTTT
>TRBJ1-2|TRBD1|NA|TRBV5-6
CASSLGAGGLYGYTF
TGTGCCAGCAGCTTGGGCGCAGGGGGTTTGTATGGCTACACCTTC
>TRBJ1-2|TRBD1|NA|TRBV7-2
CASSPGTGETGYTF
TGTGCCAGCAGCCCAGGGACAGGGGAGACTGGCTACACCTTC
>TRBJ1-2|NA|NA|TRBV19
CASSTWTVLTMNGYTF
TGTGCCAGTAGTACCTGGACAGTCCTAACTATGAATGGCTACACCTTC
>TRBJ2-7|TRBD1|NA|TRBV28
CASSQTGAGEQYF
TGTGCCAGCAGTCAGACAGGGGCTGGCGAGCAGTACTTC
>TRBJ2-5|NA|NA|TRBV19
CASSEASAETQYF
TGTGCCAGTAGTGAGGCTAGCGCAGAGACCCAGTACTTC
>TRBJ2-1|NA|NA|TRBV5-1
CASSLSSDEQFF
TGCGCCAGCAGCTTGAGTAGCGATGAGCAGTTCTTC
>TRBJ1-4|TRBD1|NA|TRBV20-1
CSASETGVAEKLFF
TGCAGTGCTAGTGAGACAGGGGTGGCCGAAAAACTGTTTTTT
>TRBJ2-6|NA|NA|TRBV19
CASRMGQLFSGANVLTF
TGTGCCAGTAGGATGGGGCAACTTTTCTCTGGGGCCAACGTCCTGACTTTC
>TRBJ2-3|TRBD2|NA|TRBV2
CASSEVSGGRGEDTQYF
TGTGCCAGCAGTGAAGTTTCTGGCGGGAGGGGCGAAGATACGCAGTATTTT